A selection of T cell receptor beta chains follows, all from one sample in a study of blood T cell repertoires in COVID-19. Generated by immunoSEQ multiplex PCR, the TCRdb table keeps only in-frame clones and is missing some. Among under 200,000 clones, 65% to 90% were seen once, and the ten largest hold roughly 1.4%. Sequencing used peripheral blood. These receptors were obtained from a human donor in a cohort sampled during active COVID-19. Both conserved end residues are part of each CDR3. The order of the fields is D gene, J gene, V gene, clone size, CDR3 protein, CDR3 DNA. The D gene is left open where the match is weak. Only some rows state a clone size, as once, few, many or a class for expanded clones.

>TRBD1|TRBJ1-3|TRBV7-3|.
CASSLDRASGNTIYF
TGTGCCAGCAGCCTGGACAGGGCCTCTGGAAACACCATATATTTT
>.|TRBJ2-1|TRBV4-3|.
CASSQERIYNEQFF
TGCGCCAGCAGCCAAGAGAGGATTTACAATGAGCAGTTCTTC
>.|TRBJ1-3|TRBV5-4|.
CASSPAANSGNTIYF
TGTGCCAGCAGCCCGGCGGCGAATTCGGGAAACACCATATATTTT
>TRBD2|TRBJ2-7|TRBV11-2|.
CASSLTEPSGRAYEQYF
TGTGCCAGCAGCTTAACGGAACCTAGCGGGAGGGCGTACGAGCAGTACTTC
>TRBD1|TRBJ2-6|TRBV10-3|.
CATYDRAGSGANVLTF
TGTGCCACCTACGACAGGGCCGGGTCTGGGGCCAACGTCCTGACTTTC
>.|TRBJ1-1|TRBV2|.
CASRVEHEEAFF
TGTGCCAGCAGAGTCGAGCATGAAGAAGCTTTCTTT
>.|TRBJ2-2|TRBV11-3|.
CASSLGGGGTGELFF
TGTGCCAGCAGCTTAGGCGGTGGCGGGACCGGGGAGCTGTTTTTT
>TRBD2|TRBJ2-5|TRBV9|.
CASSVAVSGGSYQETQYF
TGTGCCAGCAGCGTAGCGGTTAGCGGGGGGTCTTATCAAGAGACCCAGTACTTC
>.|TRBJ1-3|TRBV7-9|.
CASSLVSGRRGNTIYF
TGTGCCAGCAGCTTAGTTTCGGGCAGGAGGGGAAACACCATATATTTT
>.|TRBJ2-2|TRBV19|.
CASSVPPGRGVGRPGELFF
TGTGCCAGTAGTGTCCCCCCGGGGAGGGGGGTTGGTAGACCTGGGGAGCTGTTTTTT
>TRBD1|TRBJ1-2|TRBV15|.
CATSRGYGTGAQNGYTF
TGTGCCACCAGCAGAGGTTATGGAACAGGGGCGCAGAATGGCTACACCTTC
>TRBD2|TRBJ2-7|TRBV4-1|.
CASSQESGRNYEQYF
TGCGCCAGCAGCCAAGAAAGCGGGAGGAACTACGAGCAGTACTTC
>TRBD1|TRBJ2-7|TRBV19|.
CASSPGQGVFYEQYF
TGTGCCAGTAGCCCAGGACAGGGGGTCTTCTACGAGCAGTACTTC
>TRBD1|TRBJ1-2|TRBV15|.
CATSRADTGAGYGYTF
TGTGCCACCAGCAGAGCTGATACAGGGGCCGGTTATGGCTACACCTTC
>.|TRBJ1-2|TRBV7-9|.
CASSLDSWYGYTF
TGTGCCAGCAGCTTAGACTCTTGGTATGGCTACACCTTC
>TRBD2|TRBJ2-5|TRBV4-2|.
CASSQDRTSGGGETQYF
TGTGCCAGCAGCCAAGATAGGACTAGCGGAGGTGGGGAGACCCAGTACTTC
>TRBD1|TRBJ1-1|TRBV4-1|once
CASSQGQGALGTEAFF
TGCGCCAGCAGCCAGGGACAGGGGGCTTTGGGCACTGAAGCTTTCTTT
>TRBD1|TRBJ2-1|TRBV6-5|.
CASSYGTGIYNEQFF
TGTGCCAGCAGCTACGGGACAGGAATATACAATGAGCAGTTCTTC
>TRBD1|TRBJ2-7|TRBV4-1|.
CASSHPTGGYEQYF
TGCGCCAGCAGCCATCCTACAGGGGGCTACGAGCAGTACTTC
>.|TRBJ2-5|TRBV7-9|.
CASSPQTVTQTQYF
TGTGCCAGCAGCCCGCAGACAGTCACACAGACCCAGTACTTC
>.|TRBJ1-2|TRBV5-1|.
CASSLDQGSLYGYTF
TGCGCCAGCAGCTTGGACCAGGGGTCGCTCTATGGCTACACCTTC
>.|TRBJ2-2|TRBV7-9|few
CASGHPLNTGELFF
TGTGCCAGCGGACATCCCTTGAACACCGGGGAGCTGTTTTTT
>TRBD2|TRBJ2-7|TRBV7-9|.
CASSPGLAGGRREQYF
TGTGCCAGCAGCCCGGGACTAGCGGGGGGGAGGAGAGAGCAGTACTTC
>.|TRBJ2-7|TRBV27|.
CASSFSGRVTYEQYF
TGTGCCAGCAGTTTCTCGGGCAGGGTGACCTACGAGCAGTACTTC
>.|TRBJ1-6|TRBV5-4|.
CASSLPGSYNSPLHF
TGTGCCAGCAGCTTGCCGGGTTCTTATAATTCACCCCTCCACTTT
>TRBD1|TRBJ2-6|TRBV5-4|.
CASSVGQVPSGANVLTF
TGTGCCAGCAGCGTGGGACAGGTACCCTCTGGGGCCAACGTCCTGACTTTC
>TRBD1|TRBJ1-2|TRBV6-4|.
CASRSGQGYGYTF
TGTGCCAGCAGATCGGGACAGGGATATGGCTACACCTTC
>.|TRBJ1-4|TRBV4-2|.
CASSQDGGRGVKLFF
TGTGCCAGCAGCCAAGATGGGGGCCGTGGGGTAAAACTGTTTTTT
>TRBD2|TRBJ2-4|TRBV13|.
CASSQLAGGPAVAKNIQYF
TGTGCCAGCAGCCAGCTAGCGGGAGGGCCAGCAGTAGCCAAAAACATTCAGTACTTC
>TRBD1|TRBJ1-2|TRBV18|.
CASSQPGQGVAGYTF
TGTGCCAGCTCACAACCGGGACAGGGGGTAGCCGGCTACACCTTC
>TRBD2|TRBJ2-7|TRBV6-5|.
CASSTTSGGSYEQYF
TGTGCCAGCAGTACGACTAGCGGGGGGTCCTACGAGCAGTACTTC
>TRBD2|TRBJ2-2|TRBV5-4|.
CASRPGLAGAGELFF
TGTGCCAGCAGACCCGGACTAGCGGGAGCCGGGGAGCTGTTTTTT
>.|TRBJ1-1|TRBV5-1|.
CASSRWGAEAFF
TGCGCCAGCAGCCGCTGGGGGGCTGAAGCTTTCTTT
>TRBD1|TRBJ1-1|TRBV27|.
CASSQDRDTEAFF
TGTGCCAGCAGTCAGGACAGGGACACTGAAGCTTTCTTT
>TRBD1|TRBJ1-6|TRBV5-1|.
CASSPEGQGYNSPLHF
TGCGCCAGCAGCCCCGAGGGACAGGGGTACAATTCACCCCTCCACTTT
>.|TRBJ2-2|TRBV5-8|.
CASSLASTGELFF
TGTGCCAGCAGCTTGGCCTCTACCGGGGAGCTGTTTTTT
>TRBD1|TRBJ2-1|TRBV4-1|few
CASAYRGQNEQFF
TGCGCCAGCGCATACAGGGGCCAAAATGAGCAGTTCTTC
>TRBD2|TRBJ2-7|TRBV28|.
CASSGGSGRVFDEQYF
TGTGCCAGCAGTGGGGGGAGCGGGAGGGTCTTTGACGAGCAGTACTTC
>TRBD2|TRBJ2-2|TRBV7-2|once
CASSLATSGANTGELFF
TGTGCCAGCAGCTTAGCGACTAGCGGGGCGAACACCGGGGAGCTGTTTTTT
>.|TRBJ2-7|TRBV10-3|.
CAISEAGTGNEQYF
TGTGCCATCAGTGAGGCCGGAACAGGGAACGAGCAGTACTTC
>.|TRBJ1-5|TRBV5-5|few
CASSIRGSNQPQHF
TGTGCCAGCAGCATCAGGGGTTCTAATCAGCCCCAGCATTTT
>.|TRBJ2-7|TRBV24-1|.
CATSDLVGGEQYF
TGTGCCACCAGTGATTTGGTGGGGGGCGAGCAGTACTTC
>TRBD1|TRBJ2-6|TRBV18|.
CASSPLDLIGQAGANVLTF
TGTGCCAGCTCACCACTCGACTTAATCGGACAGGCTGGGGCCAACGTCCTGACTTTC
>.|TRBJ2-3|TRBV24-1|.
CATSDFDSPTDTQYF
TGTGCCACCAGTGATTTTGACAGCCCCACAGATACGCAGTATTTT